The 25 T cell receptor beta chains presented below share a single source sample, sequenced in a study of PD-L1 blockade in urothelial cancer. Using immunoSEQ multiplex PCR, the repertoire was profiled, and TCRdb retains in-frame clones only, with some absent. This sample yields about 81,000 clones, of which approximately 90% are seen a single time; 8.5% to 9.5% belongs to the top ten. The sample consisted of PBMCs, taken around atezolizumab (anti-PD-L1) treatment. All receptors come from a man in his sixties with urothelial cancer.

V usage is TRBV7-9 and J usage is TRBJ2-5, with 8 positions matching TRBD1. This CDR3 comprises 13 residues. Germline V gene data show CDR1 as SEHNR and CDR2 as FQNEAQ (reference sequence). V trimming: 4 bases; J trimming: 5 bases; junction bases outside the gene matches: 3. The CDR3 protein is CASSYTGGETQYF. In nucleotides, the CDR3 is TGTGCCAGCAGCTATACAGGGGGGGAGACCCAGTACTTC.

V and J are TRBV6-6 and TRBJ1-2, with 7 bases fitting TRBD1. J lost 3 bases, V lost 2 bases, and 6 bases had no gene match. Germline loops: CDR1 MNHNY, CDR2 SVGAGI (reference sequence). The CDR3 is 15 residues long. Written as DNA, the CDR3 is TGTGCCAGCAGTTACACCCCTACAGGGGACTATGGCTACACCTTC. This translates into CASSYTPTGDYGYTF.

J is TRBJ2-7 and V is TRBV7-9; D might be TRBD2 (7 bases). The CDR3 is 15 residues long. Germline V gives CDR1 SEHNR, CDR2 FQNEAQ (reference sequence). V dropped 1 base and J dropped 6 bases, with 16 bases sitting between them. The CDR3 coding sequence is TGTGCCAGCAGCTTAGGCGCATTCGGGGGGCGCGAGCAGTACTTC. Translated: CASSLGAFGGREQYF.

This chain uses TRBV10-1 with TRBJ2-3, with 10 bases that match TRBD2. Germline V gives CDR1 WNHNN, CDR2 SYGVQD (reference sequence). J lost 2 bases, V lost 1 base, and 3 bases had no gene match. The CDR3 extends over 16 amino acids. The CDR3 nucleotides are TGCGCCAGCAGTGAGTTTAGCGGGGGGCACACAGATACGCAGTATTTT. It is translated as CASSEFSGGHTDTQYF.

The V and J genes are TRBV29-1 and TRBJ1-2; TRBD1 matches 7 bases. The CDR3 totals 12 residues. Germline V gene sequence: CDR1 SQVTM, CDR2 ANQGSEA. V shed 6 bases, J shed 8 bases, and the junction held 9 bases outside the gene matches. The CDR3 sequence: CSVATGQRGYTF. The CDR3 bases are TGCAGCGTGGCGACAGGGCAACGGGGCTACACCTTC.

The V and J genes are TRBV4-3 and TRBJ2-1; 13 nucleotides line up with TRBD2. Losses at the gene ends were 1 base for V and 7 bases for J; bases not matched to a gene: 4. Germline-derived CDR1 and CDR2 are LGHNA and YSLEER. This CDR3 is 16 amino acids long. The CDR3 is CASSQGPTSGGNEQFF. The CDR3 DNA sequence: TGCGCCAGCAGCCAAGGCCCGACTAGCGGGGGGAATGAGCAGTTCTTC.

This chain uses TRBV9 with TRBJ2-7; TRBD2 agrees at 7 bases. Losses at the gene ends were 4 bases for V and 6 bases for J; bases not matched to a gene: 10. The CDR3 length is 14 residues. CDR1 and CDR2 (germline): SGDLS, YYNGEE. The CDR3, as DNA: TGTGCCAGCAGCCCCCGACGGGGGGTGGGCGAGCAGTACTTC. Translated: CASSPRRGVGEQYF.

The chain links TRBV6-1 to TRBJ2-1, with TRBD1 matching over 7 bases. This CDR3 is 15 amino acids long. Trimming cost V 4 bases and J 4 bases; bases outside gene matches: 7. Germline V gene sequence: CDR1 MNHNS, CDR2 SASEGT. The CDR3 loop is CASSGVGQVYNEQFF. CDR3 nucleotides: TGTGCCAGCAGTGGCGTCGGACAGGTTTACAATGAGCAGTTCTTC.

The rearrangement uses TRBV5-4 and TRBJ1-4; 9 bases are a match to TRBD1. From germline, CDR1 is SGHNT and CDR2 YYREEE (reference sequence). CDR3 length: 15 amino acids. Losses at the gene ends were 3 bases for V and 2 bases for J; bases not matched to a gene: 2. The CDR3 sequence is CASSSTGGTNEKLFF. The CDR3 bases are TGTGCCAGCAGCTCGACAGGGGGGACTAATGAAAAACTGTTTTTT.

V gene TRBV4-1 combines with J gene TRBJ2-7; 8 bases map to TRBD2. With V trimmed by 2 bases and J by 5 bases, 14 bases remained unmatched. CDR3 length equals 17 residues. Germline-derived CDR1 and CDR2 are MGHRA and YSYEKL. CDR3: CASSQPKSGSSSHEQYF. CDR3 sequence (DNA): TGCGCCAGCAGCCAACCGAAAAGCGGGAGTAGTTCCCACGAGCAGTACTTC.

This chain uses TRBV2 with TRBJ2-5; weak D call: TRBD2 (5 bases). Deletions cut 2 bases from V and 5 bases from J, with 12 bases between. Per the germline V gene, CDR1 is SNHLY and CDR2 is FYNNEI. The CDR3 is made up of 14 amino acids. This CDR3 reads CASSEQTGSETQYF. The CDR3, as DNA: TGTGCCAGCAGTGAACAAACGGGGAGTGAGACCCAGTACTTC.

The chain combines TRBV7-2 with TRBJ1-2; a weak D match, TRBD1 (6 bases). V lost 3 bases and J lost 8, with 16 bases in between. This CDR3 region has 14 residues. The germline gives CDR1 SGHTA, CDR2 FQGNSA. CDR3: CASSLRNRAGGYTF. In DNA, the CDR3 is TGTGCCAGCAGCTTGAGGAACAGGGCAGGGGGCTACACCTTC.

For this clone: A read error may produce the germline difference seen at one junction end. The chain has TRBV30 and TRBJ1-2; D remains ambiguous. CDR3 length: 13 residues. Germline V CDR1 and CDR2: GTSNPN, SVGIG (reference sequence). CDR3 in amino acids: CAWSDQALYGHTF. In DNA, the CDR3 is TGTGCCTGGAGTGACCAGGCCCTCTATGGCCACACCTTC.

This rearrangement joins TRBV2 to TRBJ2-7; weak D call: TRBD2 (6 bases). Germline V gives CDR1 SNHLY, CDR2 FYNNEI. The V end was cut by 5 bases, the J end by 5 bases, with 13 bases between. The CDR3 has 13 amino acids. The CDR3 sequence: CASSLGSFDEQYF. The CDR3 DNA sequence: TGTGCCAGCAGTCTCGGGAGCTTCGACGAGCAGTACTTC.

The chain couples TRBV15 to TRBJ1-3; D ambiguous. The length of the CDR3 is 14 residues. V lost 9 bases to trimming and J lost 0 bases, with 12 bases between them. Germline V gene lookup returns CDR1 LNHNV and CDR2 YYDKDF (reference sequence). CDR3 in amino acids: CATAGYFSGNTIYF. In DNA, the CDR3 is TGTGCCACGGCAGGTTATTTCTCTGGAAACACCATATATTTT.

The V and J genes are TRBV4-3 and TRBJ2-7, with D possibly being TRBD1 (5 bases). Looked up from germline, CDR1 is LGHNA and CDR2 is YSLEER. With 4 bases removed from V and 3 bases from J, the gap between germline ends came to 16 bases. The CDR3 is made up of 15 amino acids. CDR3: CASSRQGITDYEQYF. The CDR3 bases are TGCGCCAGCAGCCGTCAGGGAATAACTGACTACGAGCAGTACTTC.

The chain links TRBV6-1 to TRBJ2-4; D gene unclear. Germline lookup yields CDR1 MNHNS and CDR2 SASEGT. The CDR3 totals 14 residues. The ends were cut back, 1 base at V and 2 bases at J, with 6 bases in the middle. CDR3 loop: CASSEGVTKNIQYF. In nucleotides, the CDR3 is TGTGCCAGCAGTGAAGGAGTGACCAAAAACATTCAGTACTTC.

V gene TRBV28 combines with J gene TRBJ1-2; D perhaps matches TRBD1 (5 bases). The CDR3 loop spans 14 amino acids. Trimming pared 6 bases from V and 7 bases from J, leaving 18 bases between. Germline-derived CDR1 and CDR2 are MDHEN and SYDVKM. The CDR3 reads CASSSGLKAFGYTF. DNA of the CDR3: TGTGCCAGCAGCTCGGGACTGAAGGCTTTTGGCTACACCTTC.

This sequence joins TRBV9 and TRBJ1-5, with 9 bases aligning to TRBD1. Germline V gene sequence: CDR1 SGDLS, CDR2 YYNGEE. The length of the CDR3 is 15 residues. V lost 0 bases and J lost 6; bases outside the gene matches: 4. The CDR3 is CASSVDTGGSQPQHF. As DNA, the CDR3 is TGTGCCAGCAGCGTAGACACAGGGGGCTCTCAGCCCCAGCATTTT. Looking up the rest from reference TRBV9 and TRBJ1-5 gives the full variable domain: DSGVTQTPKHLITATGQRVTLRCSPRSGDLSVYWYQQSLDQGLQFLIQYYNGEERAKGNILERFSAQQFPDLHSELNLSSLELGDSALYFCASSVDTGGSQPQHFGDGTRLSIL.

CDR3 bases: TGTGCCAGCAGCTTACTACTAGTTGGAACAGATACGCAGTATTTT. Translated, it gives CASSLLLVGTDTQYF. The chain carries TRBV5-6 and TRBJ2-3; TRBD2 is a possible D gene (5 bases). V lost 2 bases and J lost 3, with 13 bases in between. CDR1 and CDR2 from the germline V gene are SGHDT and YYEEEE. The CDR3 runs to 15 residues. Using reference TRBV5-6 and TRBJ2-3 for the parts outside the CDR3, the full variable domain is DAGVTQSPTHLIKTRGQQVTLRCSPKSGHDTVSWYQQALGQGPQFIFQYYEEEERQRGNFPDRFSGHQFPNYSSELNVNALLLGDSALYLCASSLLLVGTDTQYFGPGTRLTVL.

V usage is TRBV6-6 and J usage is TRBJ2-2; 10 nucleotides agree with TRBD1. Unmatched junction bases numbered 2, after V lost 5 bases and J lost 5 bases. The germline CDR1 and CDR2 sequences are MNHNY and SVGAGI (reference sequence). This CDR3 is built from 14 residues. The CDR3 DNA reads TGTGCCAGCAGTGGACAGGGGGGTACCGGGGAGCTGTTTTTT. Translating gives CASSGQGGTGELFF.

CDR3: CASSSDRAYNEQFF. The CDR3 DNA is TGTGCCAGCAGTAGCGACAGGGCCTACAATGAGCAGTTCTTC. The V and J genes are TRBV27 and TRBJ2-1, with 7 bases identical to TRBD1. The germline V gene has CDR1 MNHEY and CDR2 SMNVEV (reference sequence). V trimming: 5 bases; J trimming: 2 bases; junction bases outside the gene matches: 3. The CDR3 runs 14 residues.

This clone was recorded once. Other DNA sequences within the sample encode an identical CDR3. The gene calls are TRBV5-4 and TRBJ1-1, with unresolved D. Trimming took 0 bases from V and 4 from J, leaving 10 bases between them. CDR1 and CDR2 (germline): SGHNT, YYREEE (reference sequence). The CDR3 length is 14 residues. CDR3 DNA sequence: TGTGCCAGCAGCTTGGCGAGGGTCGGCACTGAAGCTTTCTTT. Translated, it gives CASSLARVGTEAFF.

V gene TRBV29-1 combines with J gene TRBJ2-3, with no clear D. The CDR3 extends over 12 amino acids. The V and J ends lost 0 bases and 5 bases respectively, with 6 bases between them. Per germline, CDR1 SQVTM and CDR2 ANQGSEA. CDR3: CSVEDNRDTQYF. Here the CDR3 DNA reads TGCAGCGTTGAAGATAATAGAGATACGCAGTATTTT.

The chain combines TRBV5-4 with TRBJ2-5, with 8 nucleotides matching TRBD1. CDR1 is SGHNT and CDR2 is YYREEE in the germline V gene (reference sequence). The CDR3 totals 13 residues. J gave up 5 bases and V 4 bases, and 4 bases lay outside the gene matches. CDR3 loop: CASSPGGAETQYF. The DNA for the CDR3 is TGTGCCAGCAGCCCAGGGGGCGCGGAGACCCAGTACTTC. The variable domain in full, with the rest retrieved from reference TRBV5-4 and TRBJ2-5, is ETGVTQSPTHLIKTRGQQVTLRCSSQSGHNTVSWYQQALGQGPQFIFQYYREEENGRGNFPPRFSGLQFPNYSSELNVNALELDDSALYLCASSPGGAETQYFGPGTRLLVL.